Reported below is one T cell receptor (beta chain). Its recognized antigen is unknown. Qualities for individual bases were not recorded, and no much larger clone is one base off. The CDR3 covers 13 residues, taking in both the cysteine and the phenylalanine. The read is trimmed to its CDR3 DNA, 39 bases read in frame from base 1. V is pruned by 8 bases and J by 1 base, leaving 0 bases of the junction without a gene match. According to the germline V gene, CDR1 reads SGHTA and CDR2 reads FQGNSA. These data are taken from a study of technical replicates of blood from a handful of donors listed by TCRdb under 2017. Libraries were made using the immunoSEQ multiplex PCR assay. In its TCRdb copy, this immuneACCESS table keeps in-frame sequences only and misses some clones. Where compared with another copy, unresolved V genes explain less than half of these, and the others have no known cause. Across this sample there are about 75,000 clones, with approximately 96% seen only once. The ten largest clones take up almost 0.3% of the sample.

The sequence was collected from a human donor in good health. The sequence is built from TRBV7-2 and TRBJ1-4; 8 of the junction bases match TRBD1. Sequenced: T cells isolated from PBMCs. The DNA sequence is given as TGTGCCAGCGGACAGGGAACTAATGAAAAACTGTTTTTT. Its protein is CASGQGTNEKLFF.